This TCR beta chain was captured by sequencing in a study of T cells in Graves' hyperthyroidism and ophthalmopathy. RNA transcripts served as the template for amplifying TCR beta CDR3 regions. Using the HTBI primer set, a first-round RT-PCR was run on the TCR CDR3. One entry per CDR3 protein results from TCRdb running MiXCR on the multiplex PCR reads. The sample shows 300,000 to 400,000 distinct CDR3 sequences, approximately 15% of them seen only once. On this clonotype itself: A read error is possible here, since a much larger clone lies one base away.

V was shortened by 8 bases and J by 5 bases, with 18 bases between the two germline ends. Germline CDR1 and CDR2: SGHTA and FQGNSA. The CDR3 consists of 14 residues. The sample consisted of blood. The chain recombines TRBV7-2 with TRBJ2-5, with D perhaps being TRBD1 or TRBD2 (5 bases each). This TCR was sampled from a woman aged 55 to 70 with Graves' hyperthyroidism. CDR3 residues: CASGSARDGETQYF. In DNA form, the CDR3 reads TGTGCCAGCGGCTCGGCACGGGACGGGGAGACCCAGTACTTC. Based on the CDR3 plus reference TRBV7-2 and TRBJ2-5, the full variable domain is GAGVSQSPSNKVTEKGKDVELRCDPISGHTALYWYRQSLGQGLEFLIYFQGNSAPDKSGLPSDRFSAERTGGSVSTLTIQRTQQEDSAVYLCASGSARDGETQYFGPGTRLLVL.